A selection of T cell receptor beta chains follows, all from one sample in a study of CXCR3 chemokines and chemotherapy response in bladder cancer. TCRdb redid the calling of the PCR reads with MiXCR, one entry per CDR3 protein. Of over 10,000 distinct CDR3 sequences detected, roughly 12% appear once; the ten largest clones hold 20% to 30%. This specimen was taken from a patient whose treatment included neoadjuvant chemotherapy. The receptors derive from a human donor with bladder cancer that did not respond to neoadjuvant chemotherapy. Each CDR3 is given with its conserved first and last residue. Fields, in order: D gene, clone size, V gene, J gene, CDR3 DNA, CDR3 protein. The D gene is left open where the match is weak. Where a row states a size, it is once, few, many or the class of an expanded clone; other rows omit it.

>TRBD1|hyperexpanded|TRBV6-2/TRBV6-3|TRBJ2-7
TGTGCCAGCAGTTACTCAGGGACAGGGGGCCAGCAGTACTTC
CASSYSGTGGQQYF
>TRBD2|NA|TRBV30|TRBJ2-7
TGTGCCTGGAGCGAGGGGGTAGCGGGAGGGGCCTACGAGCAGTACTTC
CAWSEGVAGGAYEQYF
>TRBD2|NA|TRBV7-9|TRBJ2-7
TGTGCCAGCAGCACGGGGGGGTACGAGCAGTACTTC
CASSTGGYEQYF
>TRBD1|many|TRBV11-2|TRBJ2-3
TGTGCCAGCAGCTTATGGGAAAGGTTGGGGACAGGGGCTACAGATACGCAGTATTTT
CASSLWERLGTGATDTQYF
>NA|many|TRBV29-1|TRBJ1-2
TGCAGCGCACTCCCCCCCCTCTCTAACTATGGCTACACCTTC
CSALPPLSNYGYTF
>TRBD1|NA|TRBV12-3/TRBV12-4|TRBJ1-1
TGTGCCAGCAGTTGGGGACAGGGGAAAGCTTTCTTT
CASSWGQGKAFF
>NA|few|TRBV12-3/TRBV12-4|TRBJ1-2
TGTGCCAGCAGTTTAGCGGTCCTGAGCTATGGCTACACCTTC
CASSLAVLSYGYTF
>TRBD2|many|TRBV7-2|TRBJ2-1
TGTGCCAGCAGCTTCTCGGGAGGGGGCAATGAGCAGTTCTTC
CASSFSGGGNEQFF
>NA|NA|TRBV20-1|TRBJ2-5
TGCAGTGCTATGCCTCTAGATTTAGAAGAGACCCAGTACTTC
CSAMPLDLEETQYF
>TRBD1|many|TRBV5-4|TRBJ2-3
TGTGCCAGCAGCGGGGCGGGACAGGGGGCAATGAGTCCAGAAGATACGCAGTATTTT
CASSGAGQGAMSPEDTQYF
>TRBD2|many|TRBV6-1|TRBJ2-3
TGTGCCAGCAGTGGACTAGCGGGGGGGAGGGATACGCAGTATTTT
CASSGLAGGRDTQYF
>NA|many|TRBV5-6|TRBJ2-5
TGTGCCAGCAGCTTGGATTTCGGTCAAAAAGAGACCCAGTACTTC
CASSLDFGQKETQYF
>NA|many|TRBV9|TRBJ2-1
TGTGCCAGCAGCGTGCGGCCCAGCTCCTACAATGAGCAGTTCTTC
CASSVRPSSYNEQFF
>NA|many|TRBV5-5|TRBJ1-5
TGTGCCAGCAGCTTGACAGACATAGTTGGCAATCAGCCCCAGCATTTT
CASSLTDIVGNQPQHF
>TRBD1|NA|TRBV28|TRBJ1-1
TGTGCCAGCAGTACACAGGGGGCGGGACAGGCAAATGAAGCTTTCTTT
CASSTQGAGQANEAFF
>TRBD1|many|TRBV6-1|TRBJ1-2
TGTGCCAGCGCCCGGGGGACAGGTTCCAACTATGGCTACACCTTC
CASARGTGSNYGYTF
>NA|NA|TRBV28|TRBJ2-7
TGTGCCAGCAGTTTGGCAGGGGCAGGGAACTACGAGCAGTACTTC
CASSLAGAGNYEQYF
>NA|many|TRBV7-3|TRBJ2-3
TGTGCCAGCAGCCTGGCGTCTTCCACAGATACGCAGTATTTT
CASSLASSTDTQYF
>TRBD1|many|TRBV6-1|TRBJ1-5
TGTGCCAGCAGTGAGGGGACAGGGGGCGGACAGCCCCAGCATTTT
CASSEGTGGGQPQHF
>NA|many|TRBV7-2|TRBJ2-7
TGTGCCAGCAGCTTAGGGGCGACAGGGACTCCCTACGAGCAGTACTTC
CASSLGATGTPYEQYF
>NA|many|TRBV7-9|TRBJ2-1
TGTGCCAGCAACCAGGGGAATGAGCAGTTCTTC
CASNQGNEQFF
>NA|many|TRBV7-2|TRBJ1-2
TGTGCCAGCAGCCTTCAGACAGACCGCTATGGCTACACCTTC
CASSLQTDRYGYTF
>NA|NA|TRBV12-3/TRBV12-4|TRBJ1-6
TGTGCCAGCAGTTTAGAGGGGAGAAATTCACCCCTCCACTTT
CASSLEGRNSPLHF
>NA|NA|TRBV18|TRBJ2-7
TGTGCCAGCTCACCGCCTGTAGGTACCTTATACGAGCAGTACTTC
CASSPPVGTLYEQYF
>NA|many|TRBV18|TRBJ2-6
TGTGCCAGCTCGCAACAGGGCCCCCTCTTTGGGGCCAACGTCCTGACTTTC
CASSQQGPLFGANVLTF
>NA|NA|TRBV28|TRBJ1-4
TGTGCCAGCAGCCGACTCGGGAACCCAACCCGAAAAAAACTGTTTTTT
CASSRLGNPTRKKLFF
>TRBD2|many|TRBV6-6|TRBJ2-3
TGTGCCAGCAGTTACTACGGGGGGGCAGGCGATACGCAGTATTTT
CASSYYGGAGDTQYF
>NA|many|TRBV6-5|TRBJ2-7
TGTGCCAGCAGTTACGGGGCGAGCTCCTACGAGCAGTACTTC
CASSYGASSYEQYF
>NA|many|TRBV6-2/TRBV6-3|TRBJ1-1
TGTGCCAGCAGTTACCAGACAGAGCTCAACATGAACACTGAAGCTTTCTTT
CASSYQTELNMNTEAFF
>TRBD1|many|TRBV6-6|TRBJ1-2
TGTGCCAGCAGTTACGGCGGCGGGGGACAGGGGGCGCATGGCTACACCTTC
CASSYGGGGQGAHGYTF
>NA|many|TRBV18|TRBJ2-7
TGTGCCAGCTCCGCCCGGGTGGGTGCCTACGAGCAGTACTTC
CASSARVGAYEQYF
>TRBD2|many|TRBV7-2|TRBJ2-3
TGTGCCAGCAGCTTACAAGCGGGGAACACAGATACGCAGTATTTT
CASSLQAGNTDTQYF
>TRBD1|NA|TRBV20-1|TRBJ1-6
TGCAGTGCTAGAGATCGGGTGGCAGGGGGCGTTTATAATTCACCCCTCCACTTT
CSARDRVAGGVYNSPLHF
>NA|many|TRBV7-2|TRBJ2-7
TGTGCCAGCAGCCCATTCAGGGGCTACGAGCAGTACTTC
CASSPFRGYEQYF
>TRBD1|NA|TRBV18|TRBJ1-3
TGTGCCAGCTCACCTACCGGGACAGCGATCTCTGGAAACACCATATATTTT
CASSPTGTAISGNTIYF
>TRBD2|many|TRBV6-6|TRBJ2-1
TGTGCCAGCGTTACAGTTCTAGCGGGAGTCCTTGAGCAGTTCTTC
CASVTVLAGVLEQFF
>TRBD1|few|TRBV5-6|TRBJ1-4
TGTGCCAGCAGCCGCCGGGACAGGGCGTATGAAAAACTGTTTTTT
CASSRRDRAYEKLFF
>TRBD1|NA|TRBV16|TRBJ1-1
TGTGCCAGCAGCTTCCAGGGGGGAGGTTTGAACACTGAAGCTTTCTTT
CASSFQGGGLNTEAFF
>TRBD2|NA|TRBV20-1|TRBJ2-3
TGCAGTGCTACTACCCTAGCGGCCCAAATAGATACGCAGTATTTT
CSATTLAAQIDTQYF
>NA|many|TRBV7-2|TRBJ2-3
TGTGCCAGCAGCTTATTCAGAGATACGCAGTATTTT
CASSLFRDTQYF
>NA|medium-sized|TRBV6-5|TRBJ1-1
TGTGCCAGCAGGAACTACAGGGTGAGCACTGAAGCTTTCTTT
CASRNYRVSTEAFF
>NA|many|TRBV5-6|TRBJ1-2
TGTGCCAGCAGCTTGATGGGCCTCTACACCTTC
CASSLMGLYTF
>NA|medium-sized|TRBV19|TRBJ1-3
TGTGCCAGTAGTTTCGGACAGTCGCCGATGACCATATATTTT
CASSFGQSPMTIYF
>NA|many|TRBV6-6|TRBJ2-2
TGTGCCAGCAGTTACTTGGCAATAAGGACTACCGGGGAGCTGTTTTTT
CASSYLAIRTTGELFF
>NA|medium-sized|TRBV6-5|TRBJ2-2
TGTGCCAGCAGTTACAGTTTAACCGGGGAGCTGTTTTTT
CASSYSLTGELFF
>NA|many|TRBV6-5|TRBJ1-2
TGTGCCAGCAGTTCTCAGGCAGTCTATGGCTACACCTTC
CASSSQAVYGYTF
>TRBD1|few|TRBV6-5|TRBJ2-7
TGTGCCAGCAGTCCCGGGACAGGGGGCCAGCAGTACTTC
CASSPGTGGQQYF
>NA|NA|TRBV28|TRBJ2-2
TGTGCCAGCAGTCGAGGGGGAGACCCAACCGGGGAGCTGTTTTTT
CASSRGGDPTGELFF
>NA|many|TRBV19|TRBJ1-5
TGTGCCAGTAGTCGCCTTCATGGGCAGCCCCAGCATTTT
CASSRLHGQPQHF
>TRBD1|medium-sized|TRBV15|TRBJ1-6
TGTGCCACCAGCAAAGAGGGGGCAGGGAATTCACCCCTCCACTTT
CATSKEGAGNSPLHF
>TRBD1|NA|TRBV27|TRBJ1-2
TGTGCCAGCAGTTCATACCGGGACAGGGATTTCTCTAACTATGGCTACACCTTC
CASSSYRDRDFSNYGYTF